This is a list of T cell receptor beta chains from one sample in a study of OX40 agonist ivuxolimab in advanced cancers. Produced via immunoSEQ multiplex PCR; TCRdb's table is partial and in-frame only. The profile shows around 71,000 clones, 86% of them singletons. The source was CD4+ or CD8+ T cells sorted from blood, collected in a trial of the OX40 agonist ivuxolimab. These receptors were collected from an adult with an advanced solid tumor such as melanoma, head and neck, liver or kidney cancer. The CDR3 runs from the conserved cysteine through the conserved F or W. A D gene is named only where the DNA matches it firmly. Expanded clones are given a class, and other clones once, few, many or no size at all.

d_call,cdr3_length,v_call,clone_size,j_call,cdr3_nt,cdr3_aa
TRBD1,16,TRBV5-1,-,TRBJ1-5,TGCGCCAGCAGCATTGGTCCCCGACAGGGTGGGCAGCCCCAGCATTTT,CASSIGPRQGGQPQHF
-,15,TRBV5-1,-,TRBJ2-1,TGCGCCAGCAGCTTAGGCGTAAGCTCCTACAATGAGCAGTTCTTC,CASSLGVSSYNEQFF
TRBD2,17,TRBV5-5,-,TRBJ2-1,TGTGCCAGCAGCTTGCTCTCGCGGCTAGCGGGAGGCGATGAGCAGTTCTTC,CASSLLSRLAGGDEQFF
TRBD2,17,TRBV19,-,TRBJ2-5,TGTGCCAGTAGTATAGATCCGACTAGCGGGGAACAAGAGACCCAGTACTTC,CASSIDPTSGEQETQYF
TRBD1,15,TRBV19,once,TRBJ1-4,TGTGCCAGTAGGGGACAGGCGGCAACTAATGAAAAACTGTTTTTT,CASRGQAATNEKLFF
-,15,TRBV5-1,-,TRBJ2-1,TGCGCCAGCAGCTTGCTGGGGGAGATCTACAATGAGCAGTTCTTC,CASSLLGEIYNEQFF
-,16,TRBV27,-,TRBJ1-5,TGTGCCAGCAGTTTACGGGCAGTCTATAGCAATCAGCCCCAGCATTTT,CASSLRAVYSNQPQHF
-,14,TRBV5-1,-,TRBJ1-4,TGCGCCAGCAGCTCCCAGGGAGCTAATGAAAAACTGTTTTTT,CASSSQGANEKLFF
-,14,TRBV7-2,-,TRBJ1-4,TGTGCCAGCAGCTTTCTCCAGGGTAATGAAAAACTGTTTTTT,CASSFLQGNEKLFF
-,11,TRBV30,-,TRBJ1-1,TGTGCCTGGAGTGACAGCGCTGAAGCTTTCTTT,CAWSDSAEAFF
-,15,TRBV7-2,-,TRBJ2-7,TGTGCCAGCAGCTCAAGTGGGGGAGAAGCCTACGAGCAGTACTTC,CASSSSGGEAYEQYF
-,14,TRBV5-6,-,TRBJ2-7,TGTGCCAGCAGCACCCGCAGGGGAAGCTACGAGCAGTACTTC,CASSTRRGSYEQYF
TRBD1,15,TRBV4-2,-,TRBJ1-1,TGTGCCAGCAGCCAAGAGGGCAGGGGGCGCGGTGAAGCTTTCTTT,CASSQEGRGRGEAFF
TRBD2,16,TRBV5-4,-,TRBJ2-7,TGTGCCAGCAGCTTAGGCGGGACTAGCGGGAGTTACGAGCAGTACTTC,CASSLGGTSGSYEQYF
-,14,TRBV11-3,-,TRBJ2-3,TGTGCCAGCAGCTTAAGGGATCTCACAGATACGCAGTATTTT,CASSLRDLTDTQYF
-,13,TRBV30,-,TRBJ1-3,TGTGCCTGGAGTTTGGGGGGAGGAAACACCATATATTTT,CAWSLGGGNTIYF
TRBD1,14,TRBV11-1,-,TRBJ2-7,TGTGCCAGCAGCTTAGGCAGGACAGGGGACGAGCAGTACTTC,CASSLGRTGDEQYF
-,16,TRBV2,-,TRBJ1-2,TGTGCCCGCAGGTCGTCCGGGGGGGGCTCCTTCTATGGCTACACCTTC,CARRSSGGGSFYGYTF